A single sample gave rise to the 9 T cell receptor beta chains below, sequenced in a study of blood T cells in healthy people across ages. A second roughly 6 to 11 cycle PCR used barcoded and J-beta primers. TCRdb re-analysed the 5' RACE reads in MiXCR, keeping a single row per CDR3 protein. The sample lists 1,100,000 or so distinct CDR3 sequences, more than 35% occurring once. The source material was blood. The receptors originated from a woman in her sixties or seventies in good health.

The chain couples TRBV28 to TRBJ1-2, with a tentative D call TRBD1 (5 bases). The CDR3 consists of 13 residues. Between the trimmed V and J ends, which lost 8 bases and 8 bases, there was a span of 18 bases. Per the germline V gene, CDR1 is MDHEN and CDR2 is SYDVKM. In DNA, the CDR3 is TGTGCCAGCTCTATTATGGGACTTCGGGGCTACACCTTC. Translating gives CASSIMGLRGYTF.

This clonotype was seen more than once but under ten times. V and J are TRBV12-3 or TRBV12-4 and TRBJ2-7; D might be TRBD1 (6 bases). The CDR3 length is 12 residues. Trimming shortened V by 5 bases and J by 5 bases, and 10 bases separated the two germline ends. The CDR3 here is CASSNRVNEQYF. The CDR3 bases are TGTGCCAGCAGTAACAGGGTCAACGAGCAGTACTTC.

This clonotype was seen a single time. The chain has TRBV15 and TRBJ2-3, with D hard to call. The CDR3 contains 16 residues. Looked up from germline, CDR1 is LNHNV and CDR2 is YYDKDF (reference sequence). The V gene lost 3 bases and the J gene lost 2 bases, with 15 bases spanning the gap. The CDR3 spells CATSSYKVSNTDTQYF. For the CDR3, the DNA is TGTGCCACCAGCAGTTATAAAGTCTCTAACACAGATACGCAGTATTTT. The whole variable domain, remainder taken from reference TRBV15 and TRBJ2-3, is DAMVIQNPRYQVTQFGKPVTLSCSQTLNHNVMYWYQQKSSQAPKLLFHYYDKDFNNEADTPDNFQSRRPNTSFCFLDIRSPGLGDTAMYLCATSSYKVSNTDTQYFGPGTRLTVL.

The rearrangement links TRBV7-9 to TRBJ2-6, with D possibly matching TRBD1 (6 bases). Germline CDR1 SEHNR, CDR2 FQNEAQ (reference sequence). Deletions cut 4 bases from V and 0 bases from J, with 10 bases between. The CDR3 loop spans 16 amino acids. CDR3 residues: CASSSGHGSGANVLTF. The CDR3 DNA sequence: TGTGCCAGCAGCTCGGGACACGGCTCTGGGGCCAACGTCCTGACTTTC. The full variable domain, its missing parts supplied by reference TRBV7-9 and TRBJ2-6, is DTGVSQNPRHKITKRGQNVTFRCDPISEHNRLYWYRQTLGQGPEFLTYFQNEAQLEKSRLLSDRFSAERPKGSFSTLEIQRTEQGDSAMYLCASSSGHGSGANVLTFGAGSRLTVL.

CDR3 coding DNA: TGCAGCGTTGAAGATATGGGTACTAGCGGGAGGGCCTCCTCCTACAATGAGCAGTTCTTC. Translation: CSVEDMGTSGRASSYNEQFF. The genes are TRBV29-1 and TRBJ2-1, with 13 bases fitting TRBD2. The CDR3 is made up of 20 amino acids. Germline V gives CDR1 SQVTM, CDR2 ANQGSEA. The J segment lost 0 bases and the V segment lost 0 bases, leaving 11 bases of the junction unmatched.

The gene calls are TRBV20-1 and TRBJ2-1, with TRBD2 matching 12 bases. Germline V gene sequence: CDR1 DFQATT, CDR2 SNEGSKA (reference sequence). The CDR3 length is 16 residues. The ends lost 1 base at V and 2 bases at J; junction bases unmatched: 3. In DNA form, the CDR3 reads TGCAGTGCTAGAGGGACTAGCGGGACTACCTACAATGAGCAGTTCTTC. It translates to CSARGTSGTTYNEQFF.

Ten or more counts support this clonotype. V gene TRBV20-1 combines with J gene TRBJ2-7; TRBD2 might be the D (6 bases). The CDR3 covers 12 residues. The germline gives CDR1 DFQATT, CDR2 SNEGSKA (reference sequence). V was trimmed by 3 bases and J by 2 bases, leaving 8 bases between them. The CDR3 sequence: CSARPSAYEQYF. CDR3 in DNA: TGCAGTGCTAGGCCTAGCGCCTACGAGCAGTACTTC.

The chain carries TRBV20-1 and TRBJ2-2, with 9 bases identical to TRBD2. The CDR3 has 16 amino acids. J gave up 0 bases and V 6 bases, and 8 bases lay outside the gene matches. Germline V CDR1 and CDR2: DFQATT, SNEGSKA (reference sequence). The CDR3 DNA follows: TGCAGTGCCTTGACTAGCGGCACTTCGAACACCGGGGAGCTGTTTTTT. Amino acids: CSALTSGTSNTGELFF.

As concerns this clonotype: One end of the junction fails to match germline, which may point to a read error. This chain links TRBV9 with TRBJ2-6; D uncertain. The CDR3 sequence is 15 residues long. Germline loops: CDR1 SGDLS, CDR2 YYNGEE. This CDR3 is CTSSVELSGANVLTF. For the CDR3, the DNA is TGTACCAGCAGCGTAGAGCTCTCTGGGGCCAACGTCCTGACTTTC. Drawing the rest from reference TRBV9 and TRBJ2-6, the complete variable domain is DSGVTQTPKHLITATGQRVTLRCSPRSGDLSVYWYQQSLDQGLQFLIQYYNGEERAKGNILERFSAQQFPDLHSELNLSSLELGDSALYFCTSSVELSGANVLTFGAGSRLTVL.